One sample yielded the 14 T cell receptor beta chains listed below, sequenced in a study of CD8 T cells in Susac syndrome. About 0.5 to 1 ug RNA was reverse transcribed with random hexamers. MiXCR, applied by TCRdb to the immunoSEQ multiplex PCR reads, yields one record per CDR3 protein. This table has approximately 300,000 distinct CDR3 sequences, 89% appearing once. The sequencing sample was made of CD8+ T cells from PBMCs. These receptors were obtained from a human donor with multiple sclerosis.

V is TRBV20-1 and J is TRBJ1-6, with 10 bases matching TRBD1. The V gene's germline CDR1 is DFQATT and CDR2 SNEGSKA (reference sequence). The length of the CDR3 is 16 residues. V shed 1 base and J 10 bases; nucleotides not matched to a gene: 10. CDR3 DNA sequence: TGCAGTGCTAGAGCTTCGGTGGGACAGGGGAAATCACCCCTCCACTTT. As protein: CSARASVGQGKSPLHF.

The chain has TRBV7-9 and TRBJ2-4; no definite D call. From germline, CDR1 is SEHNR and CDR2 FQNEAQ (reference sequence). Between the trimmed V and J ends, which lost 1 base and 0 bases, there was a span of 7 bases. The length of the CDR3 is 15 residues. The CDR3 nucleotides are TGTGCCAGCAGCTTAGGCTTGGGAGCCAAAAACATTCAGTACTTC. As protein: CASSLGLGAKNIQYF.

This clonotype was recorded once. The rearrangement joins TRBV6-1 to TRBJ2-4; no firm D call. The V gene's germline CDR1 is MNHNS and CDR2 SASEGT. This CDR3 is 17 amino acids long. V was clipped by 6 bases and J by 0 bases, with 18 bases between them. The CDR3 sequence: CASSASIVGVAKNIQYF. CDR3 DNA: TGTGCCAGCAGCGCCTCTATTGTGGGTGTAGCCAAAAACATTCAGTACTTC.

The chain couples TRBV6-1 to TRBJ2-5; 9 nucleotides line up with TRBD2. CDR1 and CDR2 from the germline V gene are MNHNS and SASEGT. This CDR3 is 14 amino acids long. Losses at the gene ends were 6 bases for V and 7 bases for J; bases not matched to a gene: 9. DNA for the CDR3: TGTGCCAGCAGCGCGGGGGGGGCTTTGGGGACCCAGTACTTC. Its translation: CASSAGGALGTQYF.

This chain links TRBV27 with TRBJ2-1; D gene ambiguous. The CDR3 length is 13 residues. Germline CDR1 is MNHEY and CDR2 is SMNVEV (reference sequence). V dropped 3 bases and J dropped 5 bases, with 8 bases sitting between them. CDR3 residues: CASSFSPNNEQFF. The CDR3, as DNA: TGTGCCAGCAGTTTTAGTCCTAACAATGAGCAGTTCTTC.

The chain recombines TRBV6-2 or TRBV6-3 with TRBJ2-7; D is unclear. CDR3 length: 22 amino acids. With 0 bases removed from V and 3 bases from J, the gap between germline ends came to 33 bases. Germline CDR1 reads MNHEY; CDR2 reads SVGEGT. The CDR3 region is CASSYSRTALSTPRGSYYEQYF. The CDR3, as DNA: TGTGCCAGCAGTTACTCCAGAACCGCGCTTTCGACCCCACGAGGATCCTACTACGAGCAGTACTTC.

V and J are TRBV7-2 and TRBJ2-1; D remains unclear. V dropped 5 bases and J dropped 7 bases, with 15 bases sitting between them. The CDR3 spans 14 residues. Germline values: CDR1 SGHTA, CDR2 FQGNSA. The CDR3 DNA reads as TGTGCCAGCAGCCCGCACATGTCAGCGAATGAGCAGTTCTTC. It translates to CASSPHMSANEQFF.

This chain uses TRBV2 with TRBJ2-1; D is uncertain. The ends were cut back, 8 bases at V and 5 bases at J, with 4 bases in the middle. The CDR3 extends over 10 amino acids. Germline assignment: CDR1 SNHLY and CDR2 FYNNEI. The CDR3 DNA follows: TGTGCCAGCGAAGACAATGAGCAGTTCTTC. It encodes CASEDNEQFF.

The rearrangement joins TRBV23-1 to TRBJ1-2, with TRBD1 as a possible D gene (5 bases). TRBV23-1 falls under the ORF class, with uncertain function. V was cut by 0 bases and J by 6 bases, with 20 bases left in between. The CDR3 is 17 amino acids. The CDR3, as DNA: TGCGCCAGCAGTCAATCGGAGGACCGCTCGGAAGGGGATGGCTACACCTTC. Protein: CASSQSEDRSEGDGYTF.

The chain combines TRBV29-1 with TRBJ2-7; 12 nucleotides line up with TRBD2. V was clipped by 4 bases and J by 1 base; unmatched bases: 8. The CDR3 consists of 16 residues. Germline-derived CDR1 and CDR2 are SQVTM and ANQGSEA. CDR3 sequence reads: CSVASSGTSGSYEQYF. The CDR3 nucleotides read TGCAGCGTTGCTTCTTCCGGGACTAGCGGGTCCTACGAGCAGTACTTC.

This clonotype was picked up a small number of times. This rearrangement joins TRBV13 to TRBJ2-7; D is perhaps TRBD2 (5 bases). The CDR3 is 13 amino acids. With 0 bases removed from V and 7 bases from J, the gap between germline ends came to 10 bases. Germline CDR1 is PRHDT and CDR2 is FYEKMQ (reference sequence). Here the CDR3 reads CASSLGPRGEQYF. CDR3 coding DNA: TGTGCCAGCAGCTTAGGACCCCGAGGGGAGCAGTACTTC. The full variable domain, its missing parts supplied by reference TRBV13 and TRBJ2-7, is AAGVIQSPRHLIKEKRETATLKCYPIPRHDTVYWYQQGPGQDPQFLISFYEKMQSDKGSIPDRFSAQQFSDYHSELNMSSLELGDSALYFCASSLGPRGEQYFGPGTRLTVT.

The gene calls are TRBV14 and TRBJ2-7; 8 nucleotides agree with TRBD2. The CDR3 consists of 17 residues. Germline trimming cut 1 base from V and 6 bases from J; bases unmatched to any gene: 14. Germline V CDR1 and CDR2: SGHDN, FVKESK. DNA of the CDR3: TGTGCCAGCAGCCAAGGACTAGCGTTTCCGGAAACTACCGAGCAGTACTTC. Protein: CASSQGLAFPETTEQYF.

The chain recombines TRBV7-8 with TRBJ2-2; possibly TRBD2 for D (6 bases). Trimming cost V 5 bases and J 4 bases, with 11 bases left between them. Germline V CDR1 and CDR2: SGHVS, FQNEAQ. CDR3 length equals 14 residues. As DNA, the CDR3 is TGTGCCAGCAGCCCTCCGACTAGCACCGGGGAGCTGTTTTTT. Translated: CASSPPTSTGELFF.

The J gene is TRBJ1-1, the V gene TRBV27; D is undetermined. Germline assignment: CDR1 MNHEY and CDR2 SMNVEV (reference sequence). CDR3 length: 15 amino acids. V was pared by 1 base and J by 0 bases, with 9 bases between. CDR3 sequence reads: CASSLFAGLNTEAFF. The CDR3 DNA follows: TGTGCCAGCAGTTTATTTGCGGGCTTGAACACTGAAGCTTTCTTT.